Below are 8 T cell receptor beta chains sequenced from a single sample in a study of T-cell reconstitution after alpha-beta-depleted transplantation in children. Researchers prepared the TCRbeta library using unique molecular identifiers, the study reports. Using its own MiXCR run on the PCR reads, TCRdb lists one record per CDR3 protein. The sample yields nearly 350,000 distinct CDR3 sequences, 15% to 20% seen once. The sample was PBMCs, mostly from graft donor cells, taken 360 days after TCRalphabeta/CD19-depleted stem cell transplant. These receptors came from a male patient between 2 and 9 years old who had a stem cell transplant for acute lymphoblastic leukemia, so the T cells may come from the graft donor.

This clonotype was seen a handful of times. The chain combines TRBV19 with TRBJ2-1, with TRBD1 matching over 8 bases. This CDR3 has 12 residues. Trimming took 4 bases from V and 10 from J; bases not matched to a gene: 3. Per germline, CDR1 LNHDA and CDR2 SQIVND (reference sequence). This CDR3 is CASSNPGGEQFF. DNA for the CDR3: TGTGCCAGTAGTAACCCAGGGGGCGAGCAGTTCTTC.

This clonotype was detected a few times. The DNA for the CDR3 is TGCGCCAGCAGCCAAGAAGGAACAGCGCTAAACCGTAAAGATACGCAGTATTTT. Its protein product is CASSQEGTALNRKDTQYF. This sequence joins TRBV4-3 and TRBJ2-3, with D uncertain. The CDR3 length is 18 residues. The germline V gene encodes CDR1 LGHNA and CDR2 YSLEER. V lost 0 bases and J 5 bases, leaving 21 bases between the germline ends.

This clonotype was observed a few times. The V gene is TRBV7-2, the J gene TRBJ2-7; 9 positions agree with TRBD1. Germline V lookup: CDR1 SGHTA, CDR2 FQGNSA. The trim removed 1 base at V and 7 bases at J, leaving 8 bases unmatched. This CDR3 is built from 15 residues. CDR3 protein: CASSLEGTGTREQYF. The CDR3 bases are TGTGCCAGCAGCTTAGAAGGGACAGGGACTCGGGAGCAGTACTTC.

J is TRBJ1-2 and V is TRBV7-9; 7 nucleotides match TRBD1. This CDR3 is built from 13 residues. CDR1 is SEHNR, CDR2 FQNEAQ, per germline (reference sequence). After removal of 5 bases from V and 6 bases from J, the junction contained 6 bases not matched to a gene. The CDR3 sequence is CASSTLTGHGYTF. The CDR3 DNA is TGTGCCAGCAGCACACTGACAGGGCATGGCTACACCTTC.

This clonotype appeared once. The CDR3 loop is CATSKFGQGRKETQYF. Here the CDR3 DNA reads TGTGCCACCAGCAAGTTTGGACAGGGGAGGAAAGAGACCCAGTACTTC. The rearrangement links TRBV15 to TRBJ2-5, with 9 bases lining up with TRBD1. V dropped 4 bases and J dropped 3; count of bases not matched to a gene: 9. Per the germline V gene, CDR1 is LNHNV and CDR2 is YYDKDF (reference sequence). The CDR3 extends over 16 amino acids.

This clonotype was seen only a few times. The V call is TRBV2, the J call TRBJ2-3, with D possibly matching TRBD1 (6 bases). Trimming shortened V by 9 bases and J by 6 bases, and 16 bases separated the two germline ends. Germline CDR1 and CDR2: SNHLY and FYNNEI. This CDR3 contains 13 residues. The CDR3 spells CASRGWAADTQYF. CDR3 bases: TGTGCCAGTAGGGGGTGGGCTGCGGATACGCAGTATTTT.

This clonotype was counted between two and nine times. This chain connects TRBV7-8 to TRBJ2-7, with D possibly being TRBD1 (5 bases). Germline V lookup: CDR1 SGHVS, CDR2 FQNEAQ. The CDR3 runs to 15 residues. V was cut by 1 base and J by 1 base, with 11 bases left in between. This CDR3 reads CASSLDVDSSYEQYF. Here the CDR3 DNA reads TGTGCCAGCAGCTTAGACGTTGACAGTTCCTACGAGCAGTACTTC.

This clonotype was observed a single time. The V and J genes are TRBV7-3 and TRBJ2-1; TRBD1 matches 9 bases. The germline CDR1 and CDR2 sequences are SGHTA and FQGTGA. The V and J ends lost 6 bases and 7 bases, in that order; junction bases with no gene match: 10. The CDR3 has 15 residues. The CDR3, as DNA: TGTGCCAGCAGTGTTATCGGGACAGGGATAAATGAGCAGTTCTTC. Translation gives CASSVIGTGINEQFF.